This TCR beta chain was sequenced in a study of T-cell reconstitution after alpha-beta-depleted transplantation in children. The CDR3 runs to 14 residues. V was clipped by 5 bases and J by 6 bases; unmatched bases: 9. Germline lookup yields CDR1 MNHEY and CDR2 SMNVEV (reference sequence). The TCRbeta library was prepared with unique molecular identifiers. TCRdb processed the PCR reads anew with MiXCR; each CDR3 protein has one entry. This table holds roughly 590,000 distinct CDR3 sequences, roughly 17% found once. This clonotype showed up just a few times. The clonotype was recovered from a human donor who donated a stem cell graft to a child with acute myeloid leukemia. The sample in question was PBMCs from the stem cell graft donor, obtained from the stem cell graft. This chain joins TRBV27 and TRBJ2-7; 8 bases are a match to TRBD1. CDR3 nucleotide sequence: TGTGCCAGCAGTCCAGGACAGGGTCCGGGCGAGCAGTACTTC. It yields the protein CASSPGQGPGEQYF.